The clone carrying this TCR beta chain was counted between two and nine times. Its target is not known. These data are taken from a study of T cells after yellow fever vaccination. Overall study context: Libraries from low-cell-number fractions were prepared with the SMART-Seq v4 Ultra Low Input RNA kit.

Study conclusions and caveats: It was a weaker secondary response, yet one that peaked faster, at day 5 versus 15. Post-booster reappearance was seen for most primary-vaccination clones (96% CD4, around 88% CD8).

The study made its TCR cDNA through 5'RACE template switching. That step introduced a universal primer site along with UMIs. TCRdb fed the 5' RACE reads into MiXCR, producing one record per CDR3 protein. The sample lists under 300,000 distinct CDR3 sequences, less than 9% seen once, with over 0.65% in the top ten. From germline, CDR1 is SGHKS and CDR2 YYEKEE (reference sequence). This CDR3 comprises 15 residues. Trimming removed 1 base from V and 4 bases from J, with 12 bases in between. This chain links TRBV5-5 with TRBJ1-3; the D gene is possibly TRBD1 (5 bases). Material: CD4+ T cells sorted from PBMCs, obtained 15 days after the yellow fever booster vaccination. The receptor was derived from a man younger than 45 who received the YFV17D yellow fever vaccine. The CDR3 here is CASSLSPGTGNTIYF. The CDR3 DNA reads as TGTGCCAGCAGCTTGAGTCCAGGGACGGGAAACACCATATATTTT.